This T cell receptor beta chain was identified during a study of blood T cell repertoires in COVID-19. Study-level information: COVID-19 samples, acute and convalescent, were from the United States, Italy and Spain. PBMCs, B-cell-depleted T cells, or T cells provided the cDNA or gDNA that made up the material.

Those enrolled in Seattle joined during active infection and were followed longitudinally afterward. There are 14 residues in the CDR3. Per germline, CDR1 SNHLY and CDR2 FYNNEI. J lost 6 bases, V lost 6 bases, and 6 bases had no gene match. Assay used: immunoSEQ multiplex PCR; TCRdb lists only in-frame clones, some missing. The sample consists of under 250,000 clones, more than 75% of them appearing once. The source of this sequence is a man aged 45-60 years with COVID-19, enrolled during active disease. The sample comprised peripheral blood. This rearrangement joins TRBV2 to TRBJ2-2, with TRBD2 matching over 8 bases. The CDR3 nucleotides read TGTGCCAGCAGGGGACTAGTTTCCGCCGGGGAGCTGTTTTTT. Translation gives CASRGLVSAGELFF.